What follows are 13 T cell receptor beta chains derived from one specimen sequenced in a study of chemoradiotherapy in HPV16-positive cancers. Assay used: immunoSEQ multiplex PCR; TCRdb lists only in-frame clones, some missing. The repertoire holds under 15,000 clones, with more than 85% as singletons. Source: blood, taken from a patient who underwent chemoradiotherapy. The receptor source for this set is a human donor with HPV-associated anogenital cancer.

V usage is TRBV9 and J usage is TRBJ1-6; D call uncertain. Trimming removed 2 bases from V and 5 bases from J, with 8 bases in between. This CDR3 is built from 14 residues. The germline V gene encodes CDR1 SGDLS and CDR2 YYNGEE. The CDR3 bases are TGTGCCAGCAGCGTTGGAGGGAATAATTCACCCCTCCACTTT. Translated: CASSVGGNNSPLHF.

The CDR3 sequence is CASSVDPDSNQPQHF. CDR3 coding DNA: TGTGCCAGCAGCGTAGATCCCGATAGCAATCAGCCCCAGCATTTT. The chain links TRBV9 to TRBJ1-5; D not resolved. Germline CDR1 SGDLS, CDR2 YYNGEE. Trimming removed 0 bases at V and 0 bases at J, with 7 bases between. CDR3 length: 15 amino acids.

This clone has just one count. The chain links TRBV30 to TRBJ2-3; TRBD1 agrees at 9 bases. This CDR3 comprises 20 residues. V was pared by 5 bases and J by 2 bases, with 23 bases of the junction left unmatched. The germline CDR1 and CDR2 sequences are GTSNPN and SVGIG (reference sequence). The CDR3 region is CAWQVPGQGFGEQDTDTQYF. The CDR3, as DNA: TGTGCCTGGCAAGTACCGGGACAGGGTTTCGGAGAGCAGGACACAGATACGCAGTATTTT.

The V and J genes are TRBV7-9 and TRBJ1-3; D is unclear. Germline V gives CDR1 SEHNR, CDR2 FQNEAQ (reference sequence). CDR3 length: 17 residues. V lost 4 bases and J lost 0, with 16 bases in between. CDR3: CASSWQKRQISGNTIYF. DNA for the CDR3: TGTGCCAGCAGCTGGCAGAAACGACAAATCTCTGGAAACACCATATATTTT.

This clone occurred a few times. The rearrangement joins TRBV11-1 to TRBJ2-7; D may be TRBD2 (6 bases). This CDR3 has 12 amino acids. The germline V gene has CDR1 SGHAT and CDR2 FQDESV (reference sequence). V was clipped by 2 bases and J by 9 bases, with 11 bases between them. This CDR3 reads CASSLSAGGQYF. DNA of the CDR3: TGTGCCAGCAGCTTAAGCGCCGGGGGGCAGTACTTC. Full variable domain (missing parts from reference TRBV11-1 and TRBJ2-7): EAEVAQSPRYKITEKSQAVAFWCDPISGHATLYWYRQILGQGPELLVQFQDESVVDDSQLPKDRFSAERLKGVDSTLKIQPAELGDSAMYLCASSLSAGGQYFGPGTRLTVT.

The chain joins TRBV18 to TRBJ2-2; either TRBD1 or TRBD2 may fit D (5 bases each). The CDR3 extends over 15 amino acids. The germline CDR1 and CDR2 sequences are KGHSH and LQKENI. Trimming took off 3 bases at V and 1 base at J, with 9 bases between the two ends. CDR3 amino acids: CASSPGRENTGELFF. CDR3 coding DNA: TGTGCCAGCTCACCGGGACGGGAGAACACCGGGGAGCTGTTTTTT.

This chain joins TRBV23-1 and TRBJ1-2, with 7 positions matching TRBD1. TRBV23-1 is filed as an ORF, its function uncertain. This CDR3 spans 16 amino acids. J gave up 5 bases and V 2 bases, and 11 bases lay outside the gene matches. The CDR3 DNA follows: TGCGCCAGCAGTCAAACCCTCCGGGACAGAGTATATGGCTACACCTTC. Its translation is CASSQTLRDRVYGYTF.

The chain employs TRBV4-1 and TRBJ1-2, with D possibly TRBD1 on 5 matching bases. CDR1 is MGHRA and CDR2 is YSYEKL in the germline V gene. With 4 bases removed from V and 5 bases from J, the gap between germline ends came to 17 bases. The CDR3 length is 15 residues. The CDR3 DNA sequence: TGCGCCAGCAGCCTGGGGGGGGAAGGATGGTATGGCTACACCTTC. As protein: CASSLGGEGWYGYTF.

The chain uses TRBV29-1 and TRBJ2-7; TRBD1 matches 8 bases. Germline V gene data show CDR1 as SQVTM and CDR2 as ANQGSEA. J lost 7 bases, V lost 5 bases, and 7 bases had no gene match. This CDR3 is built from 12 residues. The CDR3 reads CSVHRGLREQYV. The CDR3 DNA follows: TGCAGCGTTCACAGGGGGTTGAGGGAGCAGTACGTC.

The chain is built from TRBV7-2 and TRBJ1-5, with unresolved D. This CDR3 is 14 amino acids long. Germline V gene data show CDR1 as SGHTA and CDR2 as FQGNSA. The V end lost 5 bases, the J end lost 2 bases, and 10 bases lay between the germline ends. CDR3 nucleotides: TGTGCCAGCAGCCCTAAGGGCGGCAATCAGCCCCAGCATTTT. This translates into CASSPKGGNQPQHF.

The chain uses TRBV5-4 and TRBJ1-5; D gene ambiguous. V lost 0 bases and J 3 bases, leaving 4 bases between the germline ends. Per the germline V gene, CDR1 is SGHNT and CDR2 is YYREEE (reference sequence). The CDR3 sequence is 13 residues long. CDR3 loop: CASSLAPNQPQHF. The DNA of the CDR3 is TGTGCCAGCAGCTTGGCACCCAATCAGCCCCAGCATTTT.

The CDR3 protein is CASSPLRQGAGETQYF. The CDR3, as DNA: TGTGCCAGCTCACCGCTTAGACAGGGGGCTGGGGAGACCCAGTACTTC. The J gene is TRBJ2-5, the V gene TRBV18, with 10 bases aligning to TRBD1. Germline CDR1 reads KGHSH; CDR2 reads LQKENI. Trimming at V came to 3 bases and at J to 5 bases, leaving 9 bases not matched to a gene. CDR3 length: 16 residues.

This sequence joins TRBV11-3 and TRBJ2-5, with 9 positions matching TRBD2. After removal of 1 base from V and 4 bases from J, the junction contained 4 bases not matched to a gene. CDR3 length equals 15 residues. Germline CDR1 and CDR2: SGHNT and YENEEA. The CDR3 DNA follows: TGTGCCAGCAGCTTAGGCAATAGCGGGGGAGAGACCCAGTACTTC. Residues: CASSLGNSGGETQYF.